This entry lists 30 T cell receptor beta chains sequenced from one sample in a study of beta chain features in type 1 diabetes. Study conclusions and caveats: The study found moderately but significantly shorter TCRB CDR3s in all four CD4+ subsets of Type 1 diabetes patients.

These receptors have no known antigen. The isolated RNA, all of it, was reverse transcribed, so expressed TCRB transcripts were what got sequenced. Repertoires were generated with immunoSEQ multiplex PCR, while TCRdb's copy carries only in-frame clones and drops some. In the table there are 250,000 to 300,000 clones, about 23% of which are singletons. Source material: naive CD4+ T cells from blood. Receptors were obtained from a woman in her thirties with type 1 diabetes.

This chain uses TRBV2 with TRBJ1-2; tentatively, D is TRBD1 (5 bases). CDR1 and CDR2 from the germline V gene are SNHLY and FYNNEI. CDR3 size: 10 residues. Trimming removed 5 bases at V and 14 bases at J, with 12 bases between. CDR3 protein: CASSTWTPTF. CDR3 DNA: TGTGCCAGCAGTACCTGGACACCAACCTTC.

The chain employs TRBV5-1 and TRBJ2-2; no reliable D call. Germline V CDR1 and CDR2: SGHRS, YFSETQ. The V end lost 0 bases, the J end lost 5 bases, and 5 bases lay between the germline ends. CDR3 length: 13 residues. In DNA, the CDR3 is TGCGCCAGCAGCTTGGGGCCAACCGGGGAGCTGTTTTTT. Translation gives CASSLGPTGELFF.

V and J are TRBV7-6 and TRBJ1-1, with D uncertain. Germline V lookup: CDR1 SGHVS, CDR2 FNYEAQ. Trimming removed 5 bases at V and 6 bases at J, with 10 bases between. This CDR3 spans 12 amino acids. The CDR3 protein is CASSPNRAEAFF. CDR3 in DNA: TGTGCCAGCAGCCCGAACAGAGCTGAAGCTTTCTTT.

The chain links TRBV1 to TRBJ1-5; TRBD1 is the table's D call and was not checked against the DNA. TRBV1 corresponds to a pseudogene. The CDR3 is 16 amino acids. CDR3: CTSSPSGQGENQPQHF. CDR3 coding DNA: TGCACCAGCAGCCCTTCAGGACAGGGAGAGAATCAGCCCCAGCATTTT.

CDR3 loop: CASSHLPVSVQPQHF. The CDR3 coding sequence is TGCGCCAGCAGCCATCTACCCGTATCGGTTCAGCCCCAGCATTTT. The rearrangement links TRBV4-1 to TRBJ1-5; D gene ambiguous. Looked up from germline, CDR1 is MGHRA and CDR2 is YSYEKL. CDR3 length: 15 residues. V was pared by 3 bases and J by 6 bases, with 15 bases between.

In nucleotides, the CDR3 is TGTGCCCTTGACAGCGCATCCCCCACTGAAGCTTTCTTT. Amino acid sequence: CALDSASPTEAFF. This chain connects TRBV30 to TRBJ1-1; a possible D gene is TRBD1 (5 bases). The CDR3 contains 13 residues. Germline loops: CDR1 GTSNPN, CDR2 SVGIG (reference sequence). Trimming left V 8 bases short and J 4 bases short, with 17 bases between.

The V and J genes are TRBV6-5 and TRBJ2-5; weak D call: TRBD2 (7 bases). The CDR3 loop spans 14 amino acids. Trimming left V 5 bases short and J 3 bases short, with 13 bases between. The germline V gene encodes CDR1 MNHEY and CDR2 SVGAGI. This chain's CDR3 is CASSPQGGEETQYF. The CDR3 DNA follows: TGTGCCAGCAGTCCCCAAGGGGGGGAAGAGACCCAGTACTTC.

J is TRBJ2-7 and V is TRBV6-1; 8 bases are a match to TRBD2. Germline V lookup: CDR1 MNHNS, CDR2 SASEGT. With 5 bases clipped from V and 7 bases from J, the junction kept 7 bases outside the gene matches. CDR3 length: 13 residues. In DNA form, the CDR3 reads TGTGCCAGCAGTCCAGCGGGAGTGGGAGAGCAGTACTTC. Protein product: CASSPAGVGEQYF.

The rearrangement joins TRBV5-1 to TRBJ2-3, with 7 bases aligning to TRBD2. Germline CDR1 and CDR2: SGHRS and YFSETQ. V trimming: 5 bases; J trimming: 3 bases; junction bases outside the gene matches: 6. This CDR3 region has 14 residues. The CDR3 sequence is CASSFQRDTDTQYF. In DNA, the CDR3 is TGCGCCAGCAGTTTCCAGCGGGATACAGATACGCAGTATTTT.

This clone was observed a handful of times. The gene calls are TRBV4-1 and TRBJ2-6, with D possibly being TRBD2 (5 bases). This CDR3 is 15 amino acids long. The germline V and J ends were trimmed by 4 bases and 1 base, with 8 bases remaining between them. Germline V lookup: CDR1 MGHRA, CDR2 YSYEKL. The CDR3 is CASSPGSSGANVLTF. CDR3 bases: TGCGCCAGCAGCCCGGGGAGTTCTGGGGCCAACGTCCTGACTTTC.

The V gene is TRBV7-9, the J gene TRBJ2-5; a possible D gene is TRBD2 (5 bases). Trimming took 4 bases from V and 1 from J, leaving 7 bases between them. This CDR3 has 13 amino acids. Germline CDR1 and CDR2: SEHNR and FQNEAQ (reference sequence). CDR3 bases: TGTGCCAGCAGCTGGACTGTCCAAGAGACCCAGTACTTC. The encoded protein is CASSWTVQETQYF.

This rearrangement joins TRBV27 to TRBJ2-5; D not resolved. With 8 bases removed from V and 3 bases from J, the gap between germline ends came to 10 bases. This CDR3 region has 12 residues. In germline, CDR1 is MNHEY, CDR2 SMNVEV (reference sequence). The CDR3 is CASRKAKETQYF. CDR3 in DNA: TGTGCCAGCCGCAAAGCCAAAGAGACCCAGTACTTC.

This clone was seen a few times. V is TRBV28 and J is TRBJ2-5; D gene uncertain. V lost 8 bases, J lost 4 bases, and 14 bases lay in between. This CDR3 is built from 13 residues. The germline V gene encodes CDR1 MDHEN and CDR2 SYDVKM. CDR3 loop: CASRGSSRETQYF. As DNA, the CDR3 is TGTGCCAGCCGAGGTAGTTCGAGAGAGACCCAGTACTTC.

This clone was counted only a few times. The genes are TRBV18 and TRBJ2-7; D is ambiguous. Germline V gene lookup returns CDR1 KGHSH and CDR2 LQKENI. V dropped 1 base and J dropped 5 bases, with 9 bases sitting between them. The CDR3 consists of 13 residues. CDR3 loop: CASSPRNSNEQYF. The CDR3 region has the DNA TGTGCCAGCTCACCACGGAACAGCAACGAGCAGTACTTC.

The chain is built from TRBV30 and TRBJ2-5; 10 bases are a match to TRBD2. CDR1 and CDR2 (germline): GTSNPN, SVGIG (reference sequence). CDR3 size: 15 residues. V dropped 4 bases and J dropped 5; count of bases not matched to a gene: 10. CDR3 nucleotide sequence: TGTGCCTGGACGCTGTCTAGCGGGAGTAGGGAGACCCAGTACTTC. As protein: CAWTLSSGSRETQYF.

The chain combines TRBV14 with TRBJ2-7; possibly TRBD2 for D (6 bases). Trimming cost V 1 base and J 4 bases, with 8 bases left between them. The length of the CDR3 is 13 residues. Germline-derived CDR1 and CDR2 are SGHDN and FVKESK. The CDR3 bases are TGTGCCAGCAGCCAAGGGCGGGGTTACGAGCAGTACTTC. Its protein is CASSQGRGYEQYF.

This sequence joins TRBV18 and TRBJ2-1, with 11 bases aligning to TRBD2. V dropped 3 bases and J dropped 5; count of bases not matched to a gene: 6. The CDR3 runs 16 residues. Germline V gene lookup returns CDR1 KGHSH and CDR2 LQKENI. This CDR3 is CASSPSLAGADNEQFF. The CDR3 nucleotides read TGTGCCAGCTCACCCTCACTAGCGGGAGCTGACAATGAGCAGTTCTTC. The full variable domain, in which reference TRBV18 and TRBJ2-1 provide the parts outside the CDR3, is NAGVMQNPRHLVRRRGQEARLRCSPMKGHSHVYWYRQLPEEGLKFMVYLQKENIIDESGMPKERFSAEFPKEGPSILRIQQVVRGDSAAYFCASSPSLAGADNEQFFGPGTRLTVL.

The J gene is TRBJ1-2, the V gene TRBV5-4; tentative D call: TRBD1 (5 bases). Germline lookup yields CDR1 SGHNT and CDR2 YYREEE (reference sequence). CDR3 size: 15 residues. Trimming removed 4 bases at V and 0 bases at J, with 13 bases between. The CDR3 loop is CASSTGLSTNYGYTF. The CDR3 DNA follows: TGTGCCAGCAGCACAGGACTATCTACTAACTATGGCTACACCTTC.

This clone was counted a single time. This sequence joins TRBV5-1 and TRBJ2-5; 7 nucleotides match TRBD2. This CDR3 has 16 amino acids. The germline gives CDR1 SGHRS, CDR2 YFSETQ. J was trimmed by 4 bases and V by 0 bases; bases with no gene match: 9. The CDR3 loop is CASSLAVAGDAETQYF. CDR3 bases: TGCGCCAGCAGCTTGGCCGTTGCGGGAGACGCAGAGACCCAGTACTTC.

On this clone: At the DNA level, this CDR3 is encoded by other sequences in the same sample as well. The V call is TRBV18, the J call TRBJ1-1; unclear D gene. In germline, CDR1 is KGHSH, CDR2 LQKENI. This CDR3 contains 13 residues. Trimming took off 2 bases at V and 1 base at J, with 5 bases between the two ends. The CDR3 nucleotides read TGTGCCAGCTCACCAGGGCAGAACACTGAAGCTTTCTTT. The encoded protein is CASSPGQNTEAFF. Using reference TRBV18 and TRBJ1-1 for the parts outside the CDR3, the full variable domain is NAGVMQNPRHLVRRRGQEARLRCSPMKGHSHVYWYRQLPEEGLKFMVYLQKENIIDESGMPKERFSAEFPKEGPSILRIQQVVRGDSAAYFCASSPGQNTEAFFGQGTRLTVV.

This clone was seen a handful of times. The rearrangement links TRBV29-1 to TRBJ2-7; D gene uncertain. The germline V gene has CDR1 SQVTM and CDR2 ANQGSEA. The CDR3 consists of 12 residues. V was shortened by 7 bases and J by 2 bases, with 12 bases between the two germline ends. The CDR3 region is CSALAPTYEQYF. The CDR3 nucleotides are TGCAGCGCACTTGCGCCAACCTACGAGCAGTACTTC.

The rearrangement joins TRBV25-1 to TRBJ2-5, with D tentatively TRBD2 (6 bases). Looked up from germline, CDR1 is MGHDK and CDR2 is SYGVNS. V dropped 3 bases and J dropped 5 bases, with 10 bases sitting between them. The CDR3 has 13 amino acids. The CDR3 spells CASSDMEGETQYF. In DNA form, the CDR3 reads TGTGCCAGCAGTGATATGGAGGGGGAGACCCAGTACTTC.

A remark on this clone: The same CDR3 arises from other DNA sequences in this sample as well. The chain uses TRBV6-1 and TRBJ2-1; TRBD1 is a possible D gene (6 bases). The CDR3 length is 13 residues. Germline CDR1 and CDR2: MNHNS and SASEGT. Trimming stripped 2 bases from V and 4 bases from J, with 6 bases between. CDR3 sequence (DNA): TGTGCCAGCAGTGAAACAGGGTACAATGAGCAGTTCTTC. This sequence encodes CASSETGYNEQFF.

This clone was seen a handful of times. V usage is TRBV28 and J usage is TRBJ1-1; 7 bases match TRBD1. V trimming: 5 bases; J trimming: 1 base; junction bases outside the gene matches: 4. The germline V gene has CDR1 MDHEN and CDR2 SYDVKM. The CDR3 consists of 14 residues. CDR3 region: CASSARQGNTEAFF. CDR3 DNA: TGTGCCAGCAGTGCACGACAGGGGAACACTGAAGCTTTCTTT. The full variable domain, in which reference TRBV28 and TRBJ1-1 provide the parts outside the CDR3, is DVKVTQSSRYLVKRTGEKVFLECVQDMDHENMFWYRQDPGLGLRLIYFSYDVKMKEKGDIPEGYSVSREKKERFSLILESASTNQTSMYLCASSARQGNTEAFFGQGTRLTVV.

The table lists this clone with a few counts. This chain joins TRBV28 and TRBJ2-2, with 14 bases that match TRBD2. The CDR3 length is 18 residues. Losses at the gene ends were 5 bases for V and 4 bases for J; bases not matched to a gene: 9. Germline V lookup: CDR1 MDHEN, CDR2 SYDVKM. The CDR3 bases are TGTGCCAGCAGTACCCTCGGACTAGCGGGAGGATCCACCGGGGAGCTGTTTTTT. Protein: CASSTLGLAGGSTGELFF.

The chain combines TRBV10-3 with TRBJ2-5; TRBD1 might be the D (6 bases). Germline V gives CDR1 ENHRY, CDR2 SYGVKD. V lost 6 bases to trimming and J lost 4 bases, with 9 bases between them. This CDR3 comprises 12 residues. The CDR3 DNA reads TGTGCCATCAGAGGGGGTCCAGAGACCCAGTACTTC. Amino acids: CAIRGGPETQYF.

This chain links TRBV9 with TRBJ2-2; D uncertain. The germline CDR1 and CDR2 sequences are SGDLS and YYNGEE. This CDR3 has 12 residues. V was shortened by 0 bases and J by 6 bases, with 3 bases between the two germline ends. CDR3 bases: TGTGCCAGCAGCGTAGAGCCCGGGGAGCTGTTTTTT. It codes for CASSVEPGELFF.

The sample holds a few counts of this clone. This chain connects TRBV7-2 to TRBJ2-7; 11 bases are a match to TRBD2. With 3 bases clipped from V and 7 bases from J, the junction kept 8 bases outside the gene matches. The V gene's germline CDR1 is SGHTA and CDR2 FQGNSA. The CDR3 consists of 15 residues. DNA of the CDR3: TGTGCCAGCAGCTTTACTAGCGGGAGACTGGGTGAGCAGTACTTC. It encodes CASSFTSGRLGEQYF.

This clone was found a few times. The CDR3 reads CASSLEGGRSNEKLFF. In nucleotides, the CDR3 is TGCGCCAGCAGCTTGGAAGGCGGCAGAAGTAATGAAAAACTGTTTTTT. This chain links TRBV5-1 with TRBJ1-4; D gene ambiguous. Germline V lookup: CDR1 SGHRS, CDR2 YFSETQ. The CDR3 is 16 amino acids. Trimming removed 0 bases from V and 4 bases from J, with 13 bases in between.

V and J are TRBV7-9 and TRBJ2-5; TRBD2 matches at 14 bases. Per germline, CDR1 SEHNR and CDR2 FQNEAQ (reference sequence). The CDR3 is made up of 16 amino acids. The V gene end was trimmed by 4 bases and the J gene end by 4 bases; junction bases not matched to a gene: 5. CDR3 in DNA: TGTGCCAGCAGCTGGGGGACTAGCGGGAGTACAGAGACCCAGTACTTC. Protein sequence: CASSWGTSGSTETQYF.